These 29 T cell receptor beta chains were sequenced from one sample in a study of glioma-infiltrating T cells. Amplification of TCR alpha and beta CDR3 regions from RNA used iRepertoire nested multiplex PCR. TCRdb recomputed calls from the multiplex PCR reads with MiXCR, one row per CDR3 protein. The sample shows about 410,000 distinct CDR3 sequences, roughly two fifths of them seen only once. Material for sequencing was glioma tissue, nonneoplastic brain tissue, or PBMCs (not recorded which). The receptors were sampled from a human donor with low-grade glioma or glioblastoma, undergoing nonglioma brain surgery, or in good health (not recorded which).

The CDR3 reads CSVESRGIITEAFF. CDR3 sequence (DNA): TGCAGCGTTGAATCACGGGGAATTATCACTGAAGCTTTCTTT. The chain is built from TRBV29-1 and TRBJ1-1; D call uncertain. The CDR3 spans 14 residues. Germline assignment: CDR1 SQVTM and CDR2 ANQGSEA. The V gene lost 2 bases and the J gene lost 4 bases, with 14 bases spanning the gap.

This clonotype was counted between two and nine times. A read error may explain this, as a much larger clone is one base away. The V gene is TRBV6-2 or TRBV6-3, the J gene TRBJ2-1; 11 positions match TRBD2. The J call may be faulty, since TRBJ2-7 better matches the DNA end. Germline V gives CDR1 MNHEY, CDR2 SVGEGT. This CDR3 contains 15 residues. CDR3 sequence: CASSYHLAGGNEQYF. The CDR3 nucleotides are TGTGCCAGCAGTTACCACCTAGCGGGAGGCAATGAGCAGTACTTC.

The CDR3 spells CASSPPSRGTEAFF. The CDR3 DNA sequence: TGTGCCAGCTCACCACCGAGTCGAGGGACTGAAGCTTTCTTT. The chain links TRBV18 to TRBJ1-1; D remains unclear. The CDR3 loop spans 14 amino acids. Looked up from germline, CDR1 is KGHSH and CDR2 is LQKENI. The ends were cut back, 0 bases at V and 5 bases at J, with 10 bases in the middle. The variable domain in full, with the rest retrieved from reference TRBV18 and TRBJ1-1, is NAGVMQNPRHLVRRRGQEARLRCSPMKGHSHVYWYRQLPEEGLKFMVYLQKENIIDESGMPKERFSAEFPKEGPSILRIQQVVRGDSAAYFCASSPPSRGTEAFFGQGTRLTVV.

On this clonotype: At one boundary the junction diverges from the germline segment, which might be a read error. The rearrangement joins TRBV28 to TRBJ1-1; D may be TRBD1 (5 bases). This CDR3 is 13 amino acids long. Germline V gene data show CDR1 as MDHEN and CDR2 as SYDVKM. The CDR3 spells CASSFGGNTAAFF. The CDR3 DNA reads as TGTGCCAGCAGTTTTGGGGGGAACACTGCAGCTTTCTTT.

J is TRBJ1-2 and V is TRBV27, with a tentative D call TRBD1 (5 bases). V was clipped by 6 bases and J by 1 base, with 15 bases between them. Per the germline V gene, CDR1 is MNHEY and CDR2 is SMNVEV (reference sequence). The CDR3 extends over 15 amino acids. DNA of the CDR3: TGTGCCAGCAGACAGACAGATCCTATTAACTATGGCTACACCTTC. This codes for CASRQTDPINYGYTF.

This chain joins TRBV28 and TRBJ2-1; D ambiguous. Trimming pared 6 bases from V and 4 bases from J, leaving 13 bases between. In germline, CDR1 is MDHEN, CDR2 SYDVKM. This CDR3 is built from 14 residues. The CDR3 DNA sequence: TGTGCCAGCAGACCAGAAGAAAGTTACAATGAGCAGTTCTTC. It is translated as CASRPEESYNEQFF.

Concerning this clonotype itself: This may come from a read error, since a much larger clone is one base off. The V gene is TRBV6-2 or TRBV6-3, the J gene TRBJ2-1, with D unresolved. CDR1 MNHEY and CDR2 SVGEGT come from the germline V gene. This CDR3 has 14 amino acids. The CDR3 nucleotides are TGTGCCAGCAGTTACTCCATCACCGACAATGAGAAGTTCTTC. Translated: CASSYSITDNEKFF.

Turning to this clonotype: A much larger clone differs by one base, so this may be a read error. CDR3: CSAPLADSYEQYF. CDR3 nucleotide sequence: TGCAGTGCCCCCCTAGCGGACTCCTACGAGCAGTACTTC. The chain combines TRBV20-1 with TRBJ2-7, with 7 bases identical to TRBD2. Germline loops: CDR1 DFQATT, CDR2 SNEGSKA (reference sequence). V was clipped by 6 bases and J by 0 bases; unmatched bases: 5. The CDR3 runs to 13 residues.

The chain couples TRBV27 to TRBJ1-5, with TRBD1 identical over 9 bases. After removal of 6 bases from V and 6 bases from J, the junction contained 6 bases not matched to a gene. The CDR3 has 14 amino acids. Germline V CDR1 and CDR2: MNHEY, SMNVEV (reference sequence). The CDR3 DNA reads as TGTGCCAGCAGACAGACAGGGGGGTCTCAGCCCCAGCATTTT. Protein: CASRQTGGSQPQHF.

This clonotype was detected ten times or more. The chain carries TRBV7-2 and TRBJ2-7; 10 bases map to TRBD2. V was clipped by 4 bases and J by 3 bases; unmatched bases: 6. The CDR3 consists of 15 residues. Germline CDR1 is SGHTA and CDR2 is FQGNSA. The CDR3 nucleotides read TGTGCCAGCAGCTCGCCGACTAGCGGGTTCTACGAGCAGTACTTC. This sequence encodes CASSSPTSGFYEQYF.

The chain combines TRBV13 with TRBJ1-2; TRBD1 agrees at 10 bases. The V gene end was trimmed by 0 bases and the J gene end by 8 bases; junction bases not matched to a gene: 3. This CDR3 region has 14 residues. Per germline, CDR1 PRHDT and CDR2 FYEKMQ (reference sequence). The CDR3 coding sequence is TGTGCCAGCAGCTTAGGGACAGGGGGCTTCGGCTACACCTTC. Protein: CASSLGTGGFGYTF. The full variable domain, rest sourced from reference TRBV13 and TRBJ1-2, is AAGVIQSPRHLIKEKRETATLKCYPIPRHDTVYWYQQGPGQDPQFLISFYEKMQSDKGSIPDRFSAQQFSDYHSELNMSSLELGDSALYFCASSLGTGGFGYTFGSGTRLTVV.

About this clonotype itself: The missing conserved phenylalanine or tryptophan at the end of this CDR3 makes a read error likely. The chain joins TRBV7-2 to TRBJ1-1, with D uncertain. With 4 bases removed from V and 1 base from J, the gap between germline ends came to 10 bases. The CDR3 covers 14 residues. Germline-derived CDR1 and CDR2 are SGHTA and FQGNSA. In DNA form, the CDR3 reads TGTGCCAGCAGCTCCTCACCGGGGAACACTGAAGCTTTCCTT. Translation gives CASSSSPGNTEAFL.

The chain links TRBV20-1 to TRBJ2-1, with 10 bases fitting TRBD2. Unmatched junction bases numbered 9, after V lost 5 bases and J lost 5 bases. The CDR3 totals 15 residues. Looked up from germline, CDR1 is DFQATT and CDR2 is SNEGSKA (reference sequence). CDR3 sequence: CSASTIGLADNEQFF. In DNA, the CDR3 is TGCAGTGCTTCCACCATTGGACTAGCGGACAATGAGCAGTTCTTC.

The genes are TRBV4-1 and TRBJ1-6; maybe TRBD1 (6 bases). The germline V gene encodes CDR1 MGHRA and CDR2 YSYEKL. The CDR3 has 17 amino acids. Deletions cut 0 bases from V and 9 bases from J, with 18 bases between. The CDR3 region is CASSQDLGRGTGSPLHF. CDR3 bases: TGCGCCAGCAGCCAAGATCTAGGCAGGGGAACGGGTTCACCCCTCCACTTT.

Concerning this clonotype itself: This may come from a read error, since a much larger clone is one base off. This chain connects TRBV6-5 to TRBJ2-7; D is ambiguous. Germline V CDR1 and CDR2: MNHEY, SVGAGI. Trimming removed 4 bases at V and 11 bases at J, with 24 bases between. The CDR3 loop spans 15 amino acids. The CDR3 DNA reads TGTGCCAGCAGTTCGATGATTGGGTACCAAGAGACCGAGTACTTC. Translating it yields CASSSMIGYQETEYF.

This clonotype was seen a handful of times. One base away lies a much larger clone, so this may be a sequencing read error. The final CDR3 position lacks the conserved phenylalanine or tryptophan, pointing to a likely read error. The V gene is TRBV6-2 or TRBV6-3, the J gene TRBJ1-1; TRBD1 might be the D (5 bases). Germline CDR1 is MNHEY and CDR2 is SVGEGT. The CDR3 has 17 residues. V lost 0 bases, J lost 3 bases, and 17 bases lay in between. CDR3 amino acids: CASSYSTGRRWDTEAFL. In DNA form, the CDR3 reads TGTGCCAGCAGTTACTCGACGGGGCGAAGGTGGGACACTGAAGCTTTCCTT.

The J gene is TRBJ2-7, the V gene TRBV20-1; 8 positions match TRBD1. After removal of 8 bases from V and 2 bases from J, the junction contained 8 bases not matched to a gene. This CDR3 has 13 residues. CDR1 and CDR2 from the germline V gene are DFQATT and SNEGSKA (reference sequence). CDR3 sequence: CSRRGTGAYEQYF. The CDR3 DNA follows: TGCAGTCGAAGGGGGACAGGAGCCTACGAGCAGTACTTC.

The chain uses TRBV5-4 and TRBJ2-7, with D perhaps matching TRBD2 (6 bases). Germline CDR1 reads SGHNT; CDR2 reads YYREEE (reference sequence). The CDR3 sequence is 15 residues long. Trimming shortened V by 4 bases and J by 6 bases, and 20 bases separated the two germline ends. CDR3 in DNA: TGTGCCAGCAGCACCGCGGGACGGCGAGGAAGCGAGCAGTACTTC. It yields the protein CASSTAGRRGSEQYF.

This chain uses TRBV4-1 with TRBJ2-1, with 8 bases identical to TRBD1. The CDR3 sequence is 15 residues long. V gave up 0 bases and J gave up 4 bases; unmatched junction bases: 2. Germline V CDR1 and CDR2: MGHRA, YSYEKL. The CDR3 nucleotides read TGCGCCAGCAGCCAAGAATGGGACAGGTACAATGAGCAGTTCTTC. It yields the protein CASSQEWDRYNEQFF.

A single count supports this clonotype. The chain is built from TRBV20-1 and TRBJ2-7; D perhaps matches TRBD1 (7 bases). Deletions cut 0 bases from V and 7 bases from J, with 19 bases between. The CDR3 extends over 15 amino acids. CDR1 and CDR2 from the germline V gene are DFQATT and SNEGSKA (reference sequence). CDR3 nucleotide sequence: TGCAGTGCTAGAGATCTTCAGGAGGGGGCCGGAGAGCAGTACTTC. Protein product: CSARDLQEGAGEQYF.

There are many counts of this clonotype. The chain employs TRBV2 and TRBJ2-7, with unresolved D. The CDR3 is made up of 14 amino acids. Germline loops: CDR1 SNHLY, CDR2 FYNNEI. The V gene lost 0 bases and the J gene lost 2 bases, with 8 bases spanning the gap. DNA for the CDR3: TGTGCCAGCAGTGAAGCAGGGATAGCCTACGAGCAGTACTTC. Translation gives CASSEAGIAYEQYF.

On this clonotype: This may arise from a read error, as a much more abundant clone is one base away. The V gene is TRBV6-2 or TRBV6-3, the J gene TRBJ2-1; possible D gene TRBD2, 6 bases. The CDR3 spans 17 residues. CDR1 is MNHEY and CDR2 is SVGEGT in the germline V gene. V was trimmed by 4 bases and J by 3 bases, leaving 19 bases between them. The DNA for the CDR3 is TGTGCCAGCAGTTGTTCTTTTTGGAGGGAGTGCTACAATGAGCAGTTCTTC. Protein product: CASSCSFWRECYNEQFF.

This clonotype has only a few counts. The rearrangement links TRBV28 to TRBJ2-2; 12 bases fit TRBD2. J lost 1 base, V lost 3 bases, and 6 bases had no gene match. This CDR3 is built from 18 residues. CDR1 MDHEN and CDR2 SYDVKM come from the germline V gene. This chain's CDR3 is CASSFLASGRGNTGELFF. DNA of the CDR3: TGTGCCAGCAGTTTTTTGGCTAGCGGGAGGGGGAACACCGGGGAGCTGTTTTTT.

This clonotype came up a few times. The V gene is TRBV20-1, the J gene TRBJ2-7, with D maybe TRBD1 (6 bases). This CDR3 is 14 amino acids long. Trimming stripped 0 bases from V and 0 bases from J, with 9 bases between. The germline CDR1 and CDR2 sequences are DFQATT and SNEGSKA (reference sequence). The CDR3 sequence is CSARDIGGSYEQYF. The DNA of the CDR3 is TGCAGTGCTAGAGATATAGGGGGCTCCTACGAGCAGTACTTC.

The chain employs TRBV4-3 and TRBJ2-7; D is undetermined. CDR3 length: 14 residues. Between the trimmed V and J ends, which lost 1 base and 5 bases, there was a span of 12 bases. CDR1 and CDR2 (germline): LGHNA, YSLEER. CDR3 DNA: TGCGCCAGCAGCCAAGGGGTACGGTGGAACGAGCAGTACTTC. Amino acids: CASSQGVRWNEQYF.

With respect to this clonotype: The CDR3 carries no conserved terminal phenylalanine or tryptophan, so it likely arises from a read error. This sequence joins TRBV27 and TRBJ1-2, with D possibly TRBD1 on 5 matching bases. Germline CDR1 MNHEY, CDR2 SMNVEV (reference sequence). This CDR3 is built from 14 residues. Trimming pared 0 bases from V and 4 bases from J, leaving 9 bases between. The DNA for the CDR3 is TGTGCCAGCAGTTTATCAACCGGGGGCTATGGCTACACCTTA. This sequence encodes CASSLSTGGYGYTL.

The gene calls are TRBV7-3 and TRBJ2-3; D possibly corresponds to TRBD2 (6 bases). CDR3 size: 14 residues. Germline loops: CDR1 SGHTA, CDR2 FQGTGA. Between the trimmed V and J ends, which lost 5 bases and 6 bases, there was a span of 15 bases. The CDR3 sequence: CASSLSGAGDTQYF. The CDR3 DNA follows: TGTGCCAGCAGCCTTAGCGGAGCCGGTGATACGCAGTATTTT.

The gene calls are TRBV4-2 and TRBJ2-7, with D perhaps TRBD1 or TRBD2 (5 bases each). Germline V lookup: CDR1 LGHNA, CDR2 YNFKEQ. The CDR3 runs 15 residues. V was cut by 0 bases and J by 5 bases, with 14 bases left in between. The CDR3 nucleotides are TGTGCCAGCAGCCAAGATCCACCAGGGAGCCACGAGCAGTACTTC. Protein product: CASSQDPPGSHEQYF.

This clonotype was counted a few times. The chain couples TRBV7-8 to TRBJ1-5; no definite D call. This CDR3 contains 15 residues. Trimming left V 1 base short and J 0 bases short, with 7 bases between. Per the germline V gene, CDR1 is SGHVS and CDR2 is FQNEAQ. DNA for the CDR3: TGTGCCAGCAGCTTAGGCTACAGTAGCAATCAGCCCCAGCATTTT. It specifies CASSLGYSSNQPQHF. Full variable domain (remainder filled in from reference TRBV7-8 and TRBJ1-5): GAGVSQSPRYKVAKRGQDVALRCDPISGHVSLFWYQQALGQGPEFLTYFQNEAQLDKSGLPSDRFFAERPEGSVSTLKIQRTQQEDSAVYLCASSLGYSSNQPQHFGDGTRLSIL.